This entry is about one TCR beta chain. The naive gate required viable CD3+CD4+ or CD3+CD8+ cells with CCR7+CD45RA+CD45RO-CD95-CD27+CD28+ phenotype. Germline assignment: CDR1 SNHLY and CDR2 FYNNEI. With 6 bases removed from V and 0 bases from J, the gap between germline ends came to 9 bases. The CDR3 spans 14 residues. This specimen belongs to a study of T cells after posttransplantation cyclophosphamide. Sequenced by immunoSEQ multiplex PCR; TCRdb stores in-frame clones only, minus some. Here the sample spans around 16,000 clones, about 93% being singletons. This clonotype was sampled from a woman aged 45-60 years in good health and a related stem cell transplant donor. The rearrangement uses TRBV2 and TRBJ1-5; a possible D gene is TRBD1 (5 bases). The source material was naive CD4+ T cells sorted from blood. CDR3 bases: TGTGCCAGCAGAGACAGCAATAGCAATCAGCCCCAGCATTTT. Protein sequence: CASRDSNSNQPQHF.